A single T cell receptor (beta chain) is shown here with its context. This CDR3 has 15 amino acids. In germline, CDR1 is MNHNS, CDR2 SASEGT. The V end was cut by 2 bases, the J end by 0 bases, with 9 bases between. Data came from immunoSEQ multiplex PCR; TCRdb stores just in-frame clones and leaves some out. The table has about 23,000 clones, roughly 84% seen once; the top ten hold roughly 7.7%. This sample stems from a study of T cell changes during pregnancy in multiple sclerosis. Sequenced here: CD8+ T cells from peripheral blood mononuclear cells, sampled after pregnancy. The TCR sequence derives from a female donor with multiple sclerosis, enrolled in a pregnancy study. The chain employs TRBV6-1 and TRBJ2-3; D is uncertain. CDR3 nucleotides: TGTGCCAGCAGTGAATCGGCAGGTAGCACAGATACGCAGTATTTT. It encodes CASSESAGSTDTQYF.